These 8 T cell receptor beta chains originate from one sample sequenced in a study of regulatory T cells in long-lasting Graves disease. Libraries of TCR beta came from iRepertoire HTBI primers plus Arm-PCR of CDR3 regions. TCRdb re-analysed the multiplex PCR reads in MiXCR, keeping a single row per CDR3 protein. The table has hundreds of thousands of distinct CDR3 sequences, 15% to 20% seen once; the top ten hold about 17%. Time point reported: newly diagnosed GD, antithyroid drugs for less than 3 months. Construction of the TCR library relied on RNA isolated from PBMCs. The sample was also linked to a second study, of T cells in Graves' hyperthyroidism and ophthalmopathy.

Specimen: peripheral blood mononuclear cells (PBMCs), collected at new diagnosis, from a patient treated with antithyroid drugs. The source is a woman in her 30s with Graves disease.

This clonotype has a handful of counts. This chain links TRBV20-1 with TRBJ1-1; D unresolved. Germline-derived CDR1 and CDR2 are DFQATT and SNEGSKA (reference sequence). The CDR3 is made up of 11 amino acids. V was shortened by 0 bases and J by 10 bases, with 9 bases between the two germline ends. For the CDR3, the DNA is TGCAGTGCTAGAGACGTGGTGCGAGCTTTCTTT. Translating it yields CSARDVVRAFF.

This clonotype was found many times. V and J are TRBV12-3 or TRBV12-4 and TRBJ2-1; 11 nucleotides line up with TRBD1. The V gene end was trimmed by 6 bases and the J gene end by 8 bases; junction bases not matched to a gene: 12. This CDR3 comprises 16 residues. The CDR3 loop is CASSSSGTGGRDEQFF. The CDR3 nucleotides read TGTGCCAGCAGCTCATCCGGGACAGGGGGAAGGGATGAGCAGTTCTTC.

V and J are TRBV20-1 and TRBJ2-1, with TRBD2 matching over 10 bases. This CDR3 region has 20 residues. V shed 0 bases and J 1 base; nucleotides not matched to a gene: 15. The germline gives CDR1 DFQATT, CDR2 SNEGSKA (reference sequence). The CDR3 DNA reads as TGCAGTGCTAGAGAGGACCTTAGCGGGAGGAACTGGGGGTCCTACAATGAGCAGTTCTTC. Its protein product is CSAREDLSGRNWGSYNEQFF.

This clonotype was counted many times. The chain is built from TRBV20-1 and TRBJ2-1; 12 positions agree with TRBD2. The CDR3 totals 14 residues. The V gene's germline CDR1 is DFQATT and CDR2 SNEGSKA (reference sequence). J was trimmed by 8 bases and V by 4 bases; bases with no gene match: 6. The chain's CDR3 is CSAKTSGRLYEQFF. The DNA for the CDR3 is TGCAGTGCTAAGACTAGCGGGAGACTCTATGAGCAGTTCTTC.

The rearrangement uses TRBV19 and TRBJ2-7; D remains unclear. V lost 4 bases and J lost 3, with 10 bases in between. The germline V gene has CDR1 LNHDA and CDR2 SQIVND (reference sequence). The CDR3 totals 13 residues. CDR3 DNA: TGTGCCAGTAGTAGAGTCGAAGGCTACGAGCAGTACTTC. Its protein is CASSRVEGYEQYF.

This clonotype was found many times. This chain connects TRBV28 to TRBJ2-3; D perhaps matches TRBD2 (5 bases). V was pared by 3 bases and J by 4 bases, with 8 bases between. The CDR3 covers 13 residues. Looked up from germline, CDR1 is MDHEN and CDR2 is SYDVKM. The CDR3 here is CASSFGDPDTQYF. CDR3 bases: TGTGCCAGCAGTTTCGGGGATCCAGATACGCAGTATTTT.

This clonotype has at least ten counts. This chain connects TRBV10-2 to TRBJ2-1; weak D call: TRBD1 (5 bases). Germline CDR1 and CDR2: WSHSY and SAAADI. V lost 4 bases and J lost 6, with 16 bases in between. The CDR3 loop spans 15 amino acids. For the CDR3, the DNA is TGCGCCAGCAGTGTGGGGCCCGACAGAGTCAATGAGCAGTTCTTC. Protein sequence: CASSVGPDRVNEQFF.

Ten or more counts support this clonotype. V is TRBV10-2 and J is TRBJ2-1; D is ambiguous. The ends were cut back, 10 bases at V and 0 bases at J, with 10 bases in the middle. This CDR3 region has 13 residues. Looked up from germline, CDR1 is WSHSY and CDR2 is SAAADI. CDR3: CAITQSSYNEQFF. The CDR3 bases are TGCGCCATCACACAGAGCTCCTACAATGAGCAGTTCTTC.